Each of the 3 T cell receptor beta chains below was sequenced from the same sample in a study of regulatory T cells in long-lasting Graves disease. Building of the TCR beta libraries involved iRepertoire HTBI primers and Arm-PCR of CDR3 regions. TCRdb re-called the multiplex PCR reads with MiXCR, one entry per CDR3 protein. There are 450,000 to 600,000 distinct CDR3 sequences in the sample; 15% to 20% occur only once, and 12% lies in the top ten. Sample time point: newly diagnosed GD, antithyroid drugs for less than 3 months. Extracted PBMC RNA gave rise to the TCR library. These same records also appear under a second study, on T cells in Graves' hyperthyroidism and ophthalmopathy.

The sample in question was peripheral blood mononuclear cells (PBMCs), obtained at new diagnosis, from a patient treated with antithyroid drugs. Source of these receptors: a man aged 35 to 55 with Graves disease.

This clonotype was seen ten or more times. The chain combines TRBV5-1 with TRBJ1-1, with D tentatively TRBD1 (6 bases). The germline V gene encodes CDR1 SGHRS and CDR2 YFSETQ. CDR3 size: 14 residues. The V end lost 3 bases, the J end lost 3 bases, and 12 bases lay between the germline ends. Here the CDR3 DNA reads TGCGCCAGCAGCTATCGGGACATCGACACTGAAGCTTTCTTT. Amino acid sequence: CASSYRDIDTEAFF.

This clonotype was counted ten times or more. The chain employs TRBV3-1 and TRBJ2-1; 8 bases line up with TRBD2. Unmatched junction bases numbered 9, after V lost 3 bases and J lost 5 bases. Germline V CDR1 and CDR2: LGHDT, YNNKEL (reference sequence). The CDR3 is 16 residues long. The CDR3, as DNA: TGTGCCAGCAGCCAGGGTCTAGCGGGCGTCAACAATGAGCAGTTCTTC. Its translation is CASSQGLAGVNNEQFF.

The CDR3 protein is CATSDLAGRGYTF. The CDR3 DNA reads as TGTGCCACCAGTGATTTAGCGGGACGAGGCTACACCTTC. The chain uses TRBV24-1 and TRBJ1-2; weak D call: TRBD1 (5 bases). CDR3 length: 13 residues. The V gene lost 1 base and the J gene lost 8 bases, with 10 bases spanning the gap. Germline assignment: CDR1 KGHDR and CDR2 SFDVKD.